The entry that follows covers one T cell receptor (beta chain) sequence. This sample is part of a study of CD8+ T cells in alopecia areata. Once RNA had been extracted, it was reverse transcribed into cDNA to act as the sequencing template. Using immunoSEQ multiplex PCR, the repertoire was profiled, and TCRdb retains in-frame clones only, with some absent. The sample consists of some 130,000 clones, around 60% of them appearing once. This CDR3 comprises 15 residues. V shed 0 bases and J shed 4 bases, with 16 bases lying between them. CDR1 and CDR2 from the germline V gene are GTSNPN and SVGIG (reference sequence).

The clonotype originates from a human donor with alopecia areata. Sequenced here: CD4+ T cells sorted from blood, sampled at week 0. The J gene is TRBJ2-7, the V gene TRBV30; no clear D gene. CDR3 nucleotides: TGTGCCTGGAGTGTTGGTGGCGCCTCAAAGTACGAGCAGTACTTC. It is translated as CAWSVGGASKYEQYF.